Each of the 16 T cell receptor beta chains below was sequenced from the same sample in a study of technical replicates of blood from a handful of donors (dated by TCRdb to the late 2010s). The library was prepared using the immunoSEQ multiplex PCR assay. What TCRdb holds here is the immuneACCESS table cut down to in-frame rearrangements. Part of the clones is not present; checked against another copy, under half of the missing clones reflect an unresolved V gene, and the others are unexplained. The sample table holds under 75,000 clones, of which 70% to 90% were seen once. Jointly, the top ten make up roughly 5% of the sample. The sample was PBMCs. The receptors were gathered from a human donor in good health. Some clones in this sample may be carry-over from other donors' samples.

The chain combines TRBV4-3 with TRBJ1-5; D possibly corresponds to TRBD1 (5 bases). Germline values: CDR1 LGHNA, CDR2 YSLEER. The CDR3 runs 14 residues. Between the trimmed V and J ends, which lost 0 bases and 9 bases, there was a span of 12 bases. The CDR3: CASSQDQGMGPQHF. The CDR3 coding sequence is TGCGCCAGCAGCCAAGATCAGGGAATGGGGCCCCAGCATTTT.

V usage is TRBV6-5 and J usage is TRBJ2-3, with 8 positions matching TRBD2. J lost 4 bases, V lost 6 bases, and 3 bases had no gene match. Germline V gives CDR1 MNHEY, CDR2 SVGAGI. This CDR3 comprises 13 residues. The CDR3: CASSREGADTQYF. Written as DNA, the CDR3 is TGTGCCAGCAGCCGGGAGGGGGCAGATACGCAGTATTTT.

This sequence joins TRBV4-1 and TRBJ1-1, with a possible D match to TRBD1 (5 bases). Germline V gene lookup returns CDR1 MGHRA and CDR2 YSYEKL. The ends were cut back, 1 base at V and 2 bases at J, with 17 bases in the middle. The CDR3 loop spans 17 amino acids. The CDR3, as DNA: TGCGCCAGCAGCCAAGCCCCGGTTCTGCAGGGAAACACTGAAGCTTTCTTT. Protein product: CASSQAPVLQGNTEAFF.

This chain's CDR3 is CASSPGRWEQYF. In DNA, the CDR3 is TGTGCCAGCTCACCAGGTCGGTGGGAGCAGTACTTC. The rearrangement joins TRBV18 to TRBJ2-7; D gene uncertain. The CDR3 consists of 12 residues. The V end was cut by 2 bases, the J end by 7 bases, with 9 bases between. CDR1 is KGHSH, CDR2 LQKENI, per germline.

V is TRBV5-1 and J is TRBJ2-7; no reliable D call. This CDR3 spans 13 amino acids. The V end lost 1 base, the J end lost 6 bases, and 11 bases lay between the germline ends. The germline V gene encodes CDR1 SGHRS and CDR2 YFSETQ. The CDR3 DNA is TGCGCCAGCAGCTTGACGGCTTCGGGCGAGCAGTACTTC. This encodes CASSLTASGEQYF.

The V call is TRBV2, the J call TRBJ1-2, with TRBD1 identical over 8 bases. The germline V gene encodes CDR1 SNHLY and CDR2 FYNNEI. The CDR3 is 14 amino acids. Losses at the gene ends were 7 bases for V and 4 bases for J; bases not matched to a gene: 8. The CDR3 protein is CASTGQGPLYGYTF. The CDR3, as DNA: TGTGCCAGCACTGGACAGGGCCCTCTCTATGGCTACACCTTC.

The CDR3: CASRQDRLSYEQYF. The CDR3 coding sequence is TGTGCCAGCAGACAGGACAGGCTTAGCTACGAGCAGTACTTC. The genes are TRBV5-4 and TRBJ2-7; 7 bases are shared with TRBD1. This CDR3 comprises 14 residues. Germline V lookup: CDR1 SGHNT, CDR2 YYREEE (reference sequence). The V gene end was trimmed by 5 bases and the J gene end by 3 bases; junction bases not matched to a gene: 8.

The chain links TRBV2 to TRBJ2-1; perhaps TRBD1 as D (5 bases). CDR1 and CDR2 from the germline V gene are SNHLY and FYNNEI. V was shortened by 9 bases and J by 5 bases, with 17 bases between the two germline ends. There are 14 residues in the CDR3. CDR3 loop: CASRPSTADNEQFF. For the CDR3, the DNA is TGTGCCAGTAGACCGTCGACAGCCGACAATGAGCAGTTCTTC.

This chain's CDR3 is CASSSQGIDYGYTF. The CDR3 DNA reads TGTGCCAGCAGCTCACAGGGAATAGACTATGGCTACACCTTC. The chain has TRBV7-9 and TRBJ1-2; TRBD1 might be the D (6 bases). This CDR3 spans 14 amino acids. CDR1 is SEHNR and CDR2 is FQNEAQ in the germline V gene (reference sequence). Trimming took off 4 bases at V and 3 bases at J, with 12 bases between the two ends.

V gene TRBV7-2 combines with J gene TRBJ2-7, with TRBD1 as a possible D gene (6 bases). Between the trimmed V and J ends, which lost 1 base and 5 bases, there was a span of 15 bases. Germline V gene lookup returns CDR1 SGHTA and CDR2 FQGNSA. The CDR3 spans 15 residues. The CDR3 region has the DNA TGTGCCAGCAGCTTAGAGATGGGGGCAAGAGACGAGCAGTACTTC. The encoded protein is CASSLEMGARDEQYF. The full variable domain, rest sourced from reference TRBV7-2 and TRBJ2-7, is GAGVSQSPSNKVTEKGKDVELRCDPISGHTALYWYRQSLGQGLEFLIYFQGNSAPDKSGLPSDRFSAERTGGSVSTLTIQRTQQEDSAVYLCASSLEMGARDEQYFGPGTRLTVT.

This chain joins TRBV4-3 and TRBJ2-7; 8 bases match TRBD1. This CDR3 is built from 16 residues. V trimming: 0 bases; J trimming: 9 bases; junction bases outside the gene matches: 13. Germline V lookup: CDR1 LGHNA, CDR2 YSLEER. CDR3 nucleotide sequence: TGCGCCAGCAGCCAAGATGTGGGGACAGGTTCATCGAGGCAGTACTTC. As protein: CASSQDVGTGSSRQYF.

This clone was recorded once. The chain employs TRBV4-2 and TRBJ1-1; TRBD1 is a possible D gene (6 bases). Germline CDR1 reads LGHNA; CDR2 reads YNFKEQ. The CDR3 covers 16 residues. V was trimmed by 1 base and J by 5 bases, leaving 17 bases between them. CDR3: CASSQGTQGRVTEAFF. The CDR3 DNA sequence: TGTGCCAGCAGCCAAGGGACTCAGGGGAGAGTGACTGAAGCTTTCTTT.

This rearrangement joins TRBV9 to TRBJ2-1; 13 positions match TRBD2. The CDR3 has 15 amino acids. The germline gives CDR1 SGDLS, CDR2 YYNGEE. V was pared by 3 bases and J by 6 bases, with 3 bases of the junction left unmatched. CDR3 in amino acids: CASSAGLAGINEQFF. In nucleotides, the CDR3 is TGTGCCAGCAGCGCGGGACTAGCGGGAATCAATGAGCAGTTCTTC.

The rearrangement uses TRBV12-5 and TRBJ1-4; 8 bases match TRBD1. The length of the CDR3 is 17 residues. Germline lookup yields CDR1 LGHNT and CDR2 FRNRAP. Germline trimming cut 1 base from V and 4 bases from J; bases unmatched to any gene: 8. CDR3 bases: TGTGCTAGTGGTTTGGCCCGCGGGACAGGTCTTAATGAAAAACTGTTTTTT. Translating gives CASGLARGTGLNEKLFF.

J is TRBJ1-6 and V is TRBV13, with 11 bases fitting TRBD1. Per the germline V gene, CDR1 is PRHDT and CDR2 is FYEKMQ (reference sequence). Germline trimming cut 1 base from V and 6 bases from J; bases unmatched to any gene: 2. The CDR3 consists of 16 residues. The CDR3 sequence is CASSLVGTGGNSPLHF. The CDR3 DNA sequence: TGTGCCAGCAGCTTAGTAGGGACAGGGGGTAATTCACCCCTCCACTTT.

The rearrangement joins TRBV4-3 to TRBJ2-6, with unresolved D. Germline loops: CDR1 LGHNA, CDR2 YSLEER. The V end was cut by 0 bases, the J end by 0 bases, with 9 bases between. The CDR3 is 17 amino acids. This CDR3 is CASSQEVRYSGANVLTF. CDR3 DNA: TGCGCCAGCAGCCAAGAAGTCAGGTACTCTGGGGCCAACGTCCTGACTTTC.